This is a list of T cell receptor beta chains from one sample in a study of human T cells and chemical hapten exposure. TCRdb analysed the RACE reads with MiXCR anew, one entry per CDR3 protein. The sample shows 210,000 or so distinct CDR3 sequences, about 25% of them seen only once. The sequenced sample was whole blood, obtained in connection with sensitization to the hapten diphenylcyclopropenone (DPC). The receptors come from a woman in her forties with alopecia areata. Some clones in this sample may be carry-over from other donors' samples. CDR3s include the opening cysteine and the closing phenylalanine or tryptophan.

15,TRBV20-1,TRBJ1-5,CSARATGRGNQPQHF
15,TRBV21-1,TRBJ1-5,CASSFQGGSDQPQHF
14,TRBV5-1,TRBJ1-4,CASSTDRGREKLFF
15,TRBV5-5,TRBJ2-5,CASSLIQNSQETQYF
17,TRBV12-3/TRBV12-4,TRBJ2-1,CASSFSSSSNDNNEQFF
14,TRBV5-4,TRBJ2-1,CASSFQGSYNEQFF
13,TRBV24-1,TRBJ1-1,CATSEGQGTEAFF
16,TRBV15,TRBJ1-3,CATSQGPLKSGNTIYF
15,TRBV6-1,TRBJ1-6,CASSEARGIGAPLHF
16,TRBV7-2,TRBJ1-5,CASSLASANSNQPQHF
14,TRBV18,TRBJ2-7,CASSPPAGPYEQYF
14,TRBV6-5,TRBJ1-4,CASSYLGVNEKLFF
12,TRBV10-3,TRBJ2-1,CAILSVHNEQFF
12,TRBV6-2/TRBV6-3,TRBJ2-7,CASTRGSYEQYF
17,TRBV7-8,TRBJ1-1,CASSLLSRGWSDTEAFF
15,TRBV28,TRBJ2-5,CASSPPDRLGETQYF
13,TRBV29-1,TRBJ2-7,CSVAPGSPYEQYF
12,TRBV10-3,TRBJ2-3,CAISRKGDTQYF
15,TRBV7-9,TRBJ1-1,CASSLVTGDGTEAFF
13,TRBV11-2,TRBJ2-7,CASSLEFGGEQYF
14,TRBV20-1,TRBJ2-3,CSAALTSHTDTQYF
16,TRBV24-1,TRBJ2-7,CATSDSPSGSIYEQYF
14,TRBV7-9,TRBJ1-5,CASSSGQNNQPQHF
13,TRBV14,TRBJ1-6,CASSPRTNSPLHF
17,TRBV28,TRBJ2-5,CASSLITRGRAMKTQYF
14,TRBV7-2,TRBJ2-7,CASSFDRGSYEQYF
15,TRBV12-3/TRBV12-4,TRBJ1-6,CASRPGRGNVSPLHF
14,TRBV4-2,TRBJ1-3,CASSQGLPGNTIYF
14,TRBV5-5,TRBJ1-4,CASSPGAANEKLFF
13,TRBV20-1,TRBJ2-2,CSASRGNTGELFF
16,TRBV28,TRBJ1-5,CASSLWGSGGYQPQHF
12,TRBV7-6,TRBJ2-5,CASSLLGETQYF
14,TRBV5-1,TRBJ2-5,CASSLWQGGETQYF
13,TRBV30,TRBJ2-7,CAWSLPGPYEQYF
15,TRBV20-1,TRBJ2-1,CSAWAGGPTGNEQFF
16,TRBV7-2,TRBJ2-1,CASSLGGTSGNNEQFF
15,TRBV5-1,TRBJ1-6,CASSRQNIEISPLHF
15,TRBV12-3/TRBV12-4,TRBJ2-2,CASSPGLAGGGELFF
15,TRBV6-5,TRBJ1-4,CASSKGTYYNEKLFF
16,TRBV7-2,TRBJ1-4,CASSFAPPTSREKLFF
15,TRBV13,TRBJ1-1,CASSSDPLPDTEAFF
13,TRBV4-3,TRBJ1-1,CASSQDTGGEAFF
16,TRBV29-1,TRBJ2-7,CSAPTGASPFSYEQYF
17,TRBV7-9,TRBJ2-5,CASSSGSPSRDTRPQYF
16,TRBV11-2,TRBJ2-2,CASSSRLAGEAGELFF
14,TRBV27,TRBJ2-1,CASAQGANYNEQFF
15,TRBV12-3/TRBV12-4,TRBJ2-7,CASSRDRGRTYEQYF
14,TRBV5-1,TRBJ1-2,CASNTGTGGYGYTF
15,TRBV12-3/TRBV12-4,TRBJ2-3,CASGIGTSNADTQYF
15,TRBV20-1,TRBJ2-5,CSARDFGQGGETQYF
19,TRBV28,TRBJ2-1,CASSQVSLGRRRDYNEQFF
16,TRBV5-1,TRBJ1-1,CASSYKVDRADTEAFF
13,TRBV10-3,TRBJ1-5,CAISDRGNQPQHF
14,TRBV5-1,TRBJ2-5,CASSPGTNQETQYF
11,TRBV28,TRBJ2-7,CASSTGRGRNF
13,TRBV6-5,TRBJ1-1,CASLRQGDGRAFF
15,TRBV28,TRBJ2-7,CASSPHSGSANEQYF
16,TRBV5-5,TRBJ2-1,CASTRLASAAYNEQFF